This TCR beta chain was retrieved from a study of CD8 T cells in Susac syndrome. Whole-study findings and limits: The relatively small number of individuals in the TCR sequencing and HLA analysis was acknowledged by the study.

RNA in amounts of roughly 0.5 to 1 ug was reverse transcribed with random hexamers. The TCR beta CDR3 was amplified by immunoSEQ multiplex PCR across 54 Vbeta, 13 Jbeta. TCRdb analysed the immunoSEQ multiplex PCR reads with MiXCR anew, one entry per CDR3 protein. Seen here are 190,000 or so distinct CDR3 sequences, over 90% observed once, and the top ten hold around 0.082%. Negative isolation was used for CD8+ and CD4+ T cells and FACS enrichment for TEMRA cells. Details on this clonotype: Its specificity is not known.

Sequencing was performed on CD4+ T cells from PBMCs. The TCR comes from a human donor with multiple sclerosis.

The CDR3 loop reads CASSQGGTSLTDTQYF. The CDR3 nucleotides read TGTGCCAGCAGCCAAGGCGGGACTAGCCTCACAGATACGCAGTATTTT. The chain employs TRBV3-1 and TRBJ2-3, with 9 bases that match TRBD2. This CDR3 has 16 amino acids. Trimming removed 1 base from V and 2 bases from J; junction bases left unmatched: 4. Germline loops: CDR1 LGHDT, CDR2 YNNKEL (reference sequence).